This T cell receptor (beta chain) was recovered during a study of vaccination effects on CD4 cells after COVID-19. Study-level background: Antigen-specific CD4+ T cells were expanded with viral peptide pools in the ViraFEST assay before sequencing. All participants had two doses of either the BNT162b2 or mRNA-1273 vaccine.

The table came from immunoSEQ multiplex PCR; TCRdb's copy has only in-frame clones and leaves some out. The profile shows tens of thousands of clones, 55% to 75% of them singletons. The CDR3 sequence is 18 residues long. The J segment lost 6 bases and the V segment lost 5 bases, leaving 13 bases of the junction unmatched. The V gene's germline CDR1 is SGHVS and CDR2 FQNEAQ. Study results and caveats: Convalescent patients were scarce, and early post-infection timepoints were absent.

On this clone itself: Its specificity is unknown.

On roughly day 10 of culture, CD4+ T cells were separated out. On both days 3 and 7, half of the culture medium was replaced with IL-2 medium. The receptor was isolated from a human donor who had a prior SARS-CoV-2 infection. Material: CD4+ T cells from PBMCs cultured without peptide, obtained before COVID-19 vaccination. The chain employs TRBV7-8 and TRBJ2-2; TRBD2 agrees at 12 bases. The CDR3 here is CASSARSLAGGPPGELFF. CDR3 nucleotide sequence: TGTGCCAGCAGCGCCCGGTCCCTAGCGGGAGGGCCCCCCGGGGAGCTGTTTTTT. The variable domain in full, with the rest retrieved from reference TRBV7-8 and TRBJ2-2, is GAGVSQSPRYKVAKRGQDVALRCDPISGHVSLFWYQQALGQGPEFLTYFQNEAQLDKSGLPSDRFFAERPEGSVSTLKIQRTQQEDSAVYLCASSARSLAGGPPGELFFGEGSRLTVL.